The 18 T cell receptor beta chains given below trace back to one sample, sequenced in a study of T cells after yellow fever vaccination. MiXCR was run by TCRdb on the 5' RACE reads, yielding one entry per CDR3 protein. The sample lists under 550,000 distinct CDR3 sequences; 20% to 25% were seen once. The source material was PBMCs, sampled approximately 22 days after the first yellow fever vaccination. Receptor source: a man aged 18-30 years who received the YFV17D yellow fever vaccine.

V usage is TRBV6-5 and J usage is TRBJ2-5, with D tentatively TRBD2 (6 bases). The V end lost 2 bases, the J end lost 2 bases, and 9 bases lay between the germline ends. CDR1 and CDR2 from the germline V gene are MNHEY and SVGAGI. The CDR3 loop spans 14 amino acids. The CDR3 sequence is CASSYEAGQETQYF. CDR3 sequence (DNA): TGTGCCAGCAGTTACGAGGCGGGGCAAGAGACCCAGTACTTC.

In regard to this clonotype: A much larger clone differs by one base, so this may be a read error. The chain joins TRBV6-1 to TRBJ2-5; 8 bases are a match to TRBD1. V lost 8 bases to trimming and J lost 0 bases; unmatched junction nucleotides: 2. The CDR3 extends over 13 amino acids. CDR1 MNHNS and CDR2 SASEGT come from the germline V gene. DNA of the CDR3: TGTGCCAGCTGGACAGGGAACCAAGAGACCCAGTACTTC. Translated: CASWTGNQETQYF.

The J gene is TRBJ2-1, the V gene TRBV23-1; possible D gene TRBD1, 5 bases. TRBV23-1 qualifies as an ORF whose function is uncertain. V was cut by 11 bases and J by 7 bases, with 21 bases left in between. The CDR3 sequence is 14 residues long. The CDR3 loop is CAVRLAWGSNEQFF. CDR3 nucleotides: TGCGCCGTCCGGCTTGCGTGGGGCTCGAATGAGCAGTTCTTC.

In its sample, this clonotype was seen a few times. The J gene is TRBJ1-6, the V gene TRBV6-2 or TRBV6-3; D gene ambiguous. Trimming took off 0 bases at V and 7 bases at J, with 13 bases between the two ends. Per germline, CDR1 MNHEY and CDR2 SVGEGT. The CDR3 totals 16 residues. CDR3 region: CASSYSKVPLNSPLHF. The CDR3, as DNA: TGTGCCAGCAGTTACTCGAAGGTGCCGTTAAATTCACCCCTCCACTTT.

J is TRBJ2-7 and V is TRBV12-3 or TRBV12-4, with D uncertain. The CDR3 contains 13 residues. The V end was cut by 5 bases, the J end by 3 bases, with 11 bases between. CDR3 nucleotides: TGTGCCAGCAGTCCGACCCTGGGCTACGAGCAGTACTTC. It codes for CASSPTLGYEQYF.

This clonotype was detected only a few times. CDR3 sequence (DNA): TGTGCCACCAGCAGAGAGGGCAGGGCCAAAAACATTCAGTACTTC. This sequence encodes CATSREGRAKNIQYF. This chain links TRBV15 with TRBJ2-4; D remains ambiguous. With 0 bases removed from V and 1 base from J, the gap between germline ends came to 7 bases. This CDR3 comprises 15 residues. Germline V gene lookup returns CDR1 LNHNV and CDR2 YYDKDF (reference sequence).

The J gene is TRBJ1-4, the V gene TRBV25-1; possible D gene TRBD1, 5 bases. The CDR3 contains 13 residues. V dropped 8 bases and J dropped 4 bases, with 11 bases sitting between them. CDR1 and CDR2 (germline): MGHDK, SYGVNS. Here the CDR3 DNA reads TGTGCCAGCGCCCGGGGACTTAATGAAAAACTGTTTTTT. Translated, it gives CASARGLNEKLFF.

J is TRBJ2-1 and V is TRBV20-1, with D tentatively TRBD2 (7 bases). The length of the CDR3 is 19 residues. The germline V and J ends were trimmed by 0 bases and 2 bases, with 23 bases remaining between them. In germline, CDR1 is DFQATT, CDR2 SNEGSKA (reference sequence). DNA of the CDR3: TGCAGTGCTAGAGATTTTTTGGGGGGCGGGGGCAGGCCCTACAATGAGCAGTTCTTC. This encodes CSARDFLGGGGRPYNEQFF.

This clonotype was seen many times. This chain uses TRBV9 with TRBJ1-1; D gene uncertain. The CDR3 consists of 13 residues. With 0 bases removed from V and 5 bases from J, the gap between germline ends came to 8 bases. The germline V gene encodes CDR1 SGDLS and CDR2 YYNGEE. The CDR3 DNA reads TGTGCCAGCAGCGTAGCTTTGGGAACTGAAGCTTTCTTT. Encoded protein: CASSVALGTEAFF.

The sample holds many counts of this clonotype. The J gene is TRBJ2-1, the V gene TRBV11-1; possible D gene TRBD1, 5 bases. This CDR3 comprises 12 residues. Germline CDR1 and CDR2: SGHAT and FQDESV (reference sequence). The ends were cut back, 3 bases at V and 5 bases at J, with 5 bases in the middle. The CDR3 nucleotides are TGTGCCAGCAGCTTCAGGGACAATGAGCAGTTCTTC. This encodes CASSFRDNEQFF.

This clonotype was found a few times. The V and J genes are TRBV7-9 and TRBJ2-1; D gene unclear. CDR1 is SEHNR and CDR2 is FQNEAQ in the germline V gene (reference sequence). This CDR3 comprises 16 residues. The V gene lost 4 bases and the J gene lost 7 bases, with 20 bases spanning the gap. In nucleotides, the CDR3 is TGTGCCAGCAGCTCCGCCAAAATGGCCCTGTCGAATGAGCAGTTCTTC. This sequence encodes CASSSAKMALSNEQFF.

The chain joins TRBV4-1 to TRBJ2-1, with 12 bases matching TRBD2. This CDR3 spans 16 amino acids. Germline loops: CDR1 MGHRA, CDR2 YSYEKL. Germline trimming cut 4 bases from V and 3 bases from J; bases unmatched to any gene: 4. Here the CDR3 reads CASSRLAGAIYNEQFF. CDR3 DNA sequence: TGCGCCAGCAGCCGACTAGCGGGGGCTATCTACAATGAGCAGTTCTTC.

This clonotype was seen only a few times. The rearrangement links TRBV28 to TRBJ2-2; D perhaps matches TRBD2 (5 bases). CDR1 and CDR2 (germline): MDHEN, SYDVKM. The CDR3 is 15 residues long. Trimming stripped 3 bases from V and 4 bases from J, with 12 bases between. CDR3 in amino acids: CASSFTSWGTGELFF. CDR3 DNA: TGTGCCAGCAGTTTCACTAGTTGGGGCACCGGGGAGCTGTTTTTT.

The J gene is TRBJ1-6, the V gene TRBV7-9; D perhaps matches TRBD1 (5 bases). The germline V and J ends were trimmed by 1 base and 8 bases, with 12 bases remaining between them. The CDR3 is made up of 15 amino acids. Germline CDR1 and CDR2: SEHNR and FQNEAQ (reference sequence). For the CDR3, the DNA is TGTGCCAGCAGCTTAGAACGGGGCTGGGATTCACCCCTCCACTTT. Its protein is CASSLERGWDSPLHF.

This clonotype showed up just a few times. The rearrangement uses TRBV6-5 and TRBJ2-2; D uncertain. The CDR3 is 14 amino acids. Per germline, CDR1 MNHEY and CDR2 SVGAGI. The germline V and J ends were trimmed by 2 bases and 2 bases, with 6 bases remaining between them. This chain's CDR3 is CASSYNRNTGELFF. As DNA, the CDR3 is TGTGCCAGCAGTTACAACCGTAACACCGGGGAGCTGTTTTTT.

The sample holds a few counts of this clonotype. V and J are TRBV29-1 and TRBJ1-3; D unresolved. This CDR3 has 11 amino acids. Per the germline V gene, CDR1 is SQVTM and CDR2 is ANQGSEA. V was trimmed by 7 bases and J by 0 bases, leaving 4 bases between them. The CDR3 DNA reads TGCAGCGGGGACTCTGGAAACACCATATATTTT. Its protein product is CSGDSGNTIYF.

This clonotype turned up a few times. The chain is built from TRBV7-3 and TRBJ1-1; D unresolved. Trimming left V 1 base short and J 11 bases short, with 14 bases between. The CDR3 has 13 amino acids. Per the germline V gene, CDR1 is SGHTA and CDR2 is FQGTGA. CDR3 bases: TGTGCCAGCAGCTTAAGCAGTCAAGGCCAGGCTTTCTTT. Its translation is CASSLSSQGQAFF.

The rearrangement joins TRBV20-1 to TRBJ2-7; 14 nucleotides match TRBD2. Germline assignment: CDR1 DFQATT and CDR2 SNEGSKA (reference sequence). The CDR3 has 16 amino acids. The V and J ends lost 5 bases and 3 bases, in that order; junction bases with no gene match: 9. This CDR3 is CSAHSRLAGGGYEQYF. The CDR3, as DNA: TGCAGTGCTCACTCCCGACTAGCGGGGGGGGGCTACGAGCAGTACTTC.